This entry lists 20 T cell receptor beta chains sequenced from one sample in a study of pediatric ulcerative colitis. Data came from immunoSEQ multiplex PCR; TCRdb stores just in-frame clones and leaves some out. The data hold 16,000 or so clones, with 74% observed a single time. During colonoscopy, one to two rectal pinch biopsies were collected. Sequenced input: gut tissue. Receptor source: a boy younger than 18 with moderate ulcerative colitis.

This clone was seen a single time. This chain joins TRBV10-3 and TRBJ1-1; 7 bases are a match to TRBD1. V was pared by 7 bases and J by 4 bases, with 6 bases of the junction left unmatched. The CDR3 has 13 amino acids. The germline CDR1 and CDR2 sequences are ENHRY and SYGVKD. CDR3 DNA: TGTGCCATCAACAAGGGGGCGAGCACTGAAGCTTTCTTT. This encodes CAINKGASTEAFF.

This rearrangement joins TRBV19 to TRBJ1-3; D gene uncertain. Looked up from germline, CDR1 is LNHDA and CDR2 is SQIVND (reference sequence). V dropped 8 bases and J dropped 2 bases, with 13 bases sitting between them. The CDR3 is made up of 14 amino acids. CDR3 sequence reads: CASATRGPGNTIYF. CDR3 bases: TGTGCCAGTGCCACAAGAGGGCCTGGAAACACCATATATTTT.

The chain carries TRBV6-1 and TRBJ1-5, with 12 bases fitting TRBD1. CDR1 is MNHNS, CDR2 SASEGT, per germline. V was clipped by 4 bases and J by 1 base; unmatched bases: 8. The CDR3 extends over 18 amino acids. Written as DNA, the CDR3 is TGTGCCAGCAGTGCCGGGACAGGGGGCAGGTCAAGCAATCAGCCCCAGCATTTT. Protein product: CASSAGTGGRSSNQPQHF.

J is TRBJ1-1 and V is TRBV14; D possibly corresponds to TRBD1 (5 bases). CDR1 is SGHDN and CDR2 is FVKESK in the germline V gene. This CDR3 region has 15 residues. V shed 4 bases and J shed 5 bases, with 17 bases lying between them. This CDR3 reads CASSRHGGGGTEAFF. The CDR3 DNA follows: TGTGCCAGCAGCCGCCACGGGGGTGGGGGAACTGAAGCTTTCTTT.

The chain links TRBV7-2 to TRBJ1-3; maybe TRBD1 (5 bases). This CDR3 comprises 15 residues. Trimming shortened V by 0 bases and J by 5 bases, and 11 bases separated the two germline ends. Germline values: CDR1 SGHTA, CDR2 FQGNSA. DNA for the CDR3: TGTGCCAGCAGCTTAGCCGGGGCTCTTCGAAACACCATATATTTT. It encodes CASSLAGALRNTIYF.

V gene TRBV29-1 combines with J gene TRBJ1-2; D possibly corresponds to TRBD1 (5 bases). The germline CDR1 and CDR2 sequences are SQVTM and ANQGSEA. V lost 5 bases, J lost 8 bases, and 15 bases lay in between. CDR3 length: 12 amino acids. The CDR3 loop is CSVPLQGWGYTF. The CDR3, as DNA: TGCAGCGTTCCCCTCCAGGGATGGGGCTACACCTTC.

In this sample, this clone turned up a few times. This CDR3 is CASKSVISGQPQHF. CDR3 in DNA: TGTGCCAGCAAGAGTGTAATTTCGGGTCAGCCCCAGCATTTT. This chain links TRBV6-1 with TRBJ1-5, with D unclear. The CDR3 has 14 residues. The germline V and J ends were trimmed by 7 bases and 6 bases, with 16 bases remaining between them. The germline V gene has CDR1 MNHNS and CDR2 SASEGT.

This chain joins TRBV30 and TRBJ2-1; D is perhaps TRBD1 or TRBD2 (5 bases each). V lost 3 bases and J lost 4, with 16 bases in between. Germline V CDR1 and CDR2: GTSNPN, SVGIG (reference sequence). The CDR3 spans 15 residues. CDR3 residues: CAWRGEGLPYNEQFF. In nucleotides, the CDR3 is TGTGCCTGGAGGGGGGAAGGGCTCCCTTACAATGAGCAGTTCTTC.

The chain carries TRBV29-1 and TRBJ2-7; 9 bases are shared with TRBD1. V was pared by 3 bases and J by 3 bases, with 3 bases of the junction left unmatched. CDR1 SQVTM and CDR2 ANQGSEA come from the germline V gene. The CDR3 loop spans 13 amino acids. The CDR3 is CSVEPDRGYEQYF. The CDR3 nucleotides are TGCAGCGTTGAGCCGGACAGGGGCTACGAGCAGTACTTC.

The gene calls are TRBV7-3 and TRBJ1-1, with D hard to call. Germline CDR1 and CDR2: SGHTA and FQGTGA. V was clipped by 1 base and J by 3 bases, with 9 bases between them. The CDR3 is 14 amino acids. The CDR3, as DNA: TGTGCCAGCAGCTTAAGTGGACGGTACACTGAAGCTTTCTTT. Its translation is CASSLSGRYTEAFF.

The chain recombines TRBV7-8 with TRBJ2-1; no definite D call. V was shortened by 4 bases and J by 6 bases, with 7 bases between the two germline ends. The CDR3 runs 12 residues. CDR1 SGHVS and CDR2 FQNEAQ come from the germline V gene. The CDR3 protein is CASSSSGNEQFF. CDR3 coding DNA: TGTGCCAGCAGCTCCTCAGGCAATGAGCAGTTCTTC.

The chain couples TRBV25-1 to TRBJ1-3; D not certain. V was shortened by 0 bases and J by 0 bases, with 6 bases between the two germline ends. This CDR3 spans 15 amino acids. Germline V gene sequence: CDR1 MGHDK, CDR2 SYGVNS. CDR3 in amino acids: CASSEYGSSGNTIYF. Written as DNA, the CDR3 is TGTGCCAGCAGTGAATATGGCAGCTCTGGAAACACCATATATTTT.

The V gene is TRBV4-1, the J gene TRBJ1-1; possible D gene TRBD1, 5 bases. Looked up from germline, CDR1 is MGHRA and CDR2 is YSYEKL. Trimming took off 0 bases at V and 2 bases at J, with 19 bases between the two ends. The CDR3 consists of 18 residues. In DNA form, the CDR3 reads TGCGCCAGCAGCCAAGAAATAACGGGGACTCTAATAAACACTGAAGCTTTCTTT. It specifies CASSQEITGTLINTEAFF.

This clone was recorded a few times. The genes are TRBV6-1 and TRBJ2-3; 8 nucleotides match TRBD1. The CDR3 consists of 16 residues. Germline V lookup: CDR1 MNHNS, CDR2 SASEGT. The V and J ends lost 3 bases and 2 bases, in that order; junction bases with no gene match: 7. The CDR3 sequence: CASSESGTGLTDTQYF. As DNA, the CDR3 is TGTGCCAGCAGTGAGTCCGGGACAGGACTCACAGATACGCAGTATTTT.

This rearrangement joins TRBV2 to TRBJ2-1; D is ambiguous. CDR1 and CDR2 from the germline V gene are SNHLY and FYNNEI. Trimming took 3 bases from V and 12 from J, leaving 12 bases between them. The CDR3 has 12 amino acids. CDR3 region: CASSDQTARQFF. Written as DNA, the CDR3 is TGTGCCAGCAGTGATCAGACTGCCAGGCAGTTCTTC.

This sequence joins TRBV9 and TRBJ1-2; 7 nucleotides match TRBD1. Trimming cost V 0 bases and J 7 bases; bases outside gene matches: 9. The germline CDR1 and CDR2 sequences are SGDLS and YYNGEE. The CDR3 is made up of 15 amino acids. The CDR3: CASSVDVRGGRGYTF. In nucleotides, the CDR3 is TGTGCCAGCAGCGTAGATGTGAGAGGGGGCCGTGGCTACACCTTC.

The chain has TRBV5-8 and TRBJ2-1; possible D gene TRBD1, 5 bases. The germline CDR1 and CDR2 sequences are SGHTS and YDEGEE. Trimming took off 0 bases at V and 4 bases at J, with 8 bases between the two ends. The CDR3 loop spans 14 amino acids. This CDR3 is CASSLGQGYNEQFF. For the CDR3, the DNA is TGTGCCAGCAGCTTGGGTCAGGGTTACAATGAGCAGTTCTTC.

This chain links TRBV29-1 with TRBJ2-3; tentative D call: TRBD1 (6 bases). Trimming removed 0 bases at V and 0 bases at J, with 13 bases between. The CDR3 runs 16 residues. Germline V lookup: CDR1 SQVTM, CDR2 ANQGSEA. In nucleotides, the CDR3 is TGCAGCGTTGAAGATCGATACAGGGTTAGCACAGATACGCAGTATTTT. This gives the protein CSVEDRYRVSTDTQYF.

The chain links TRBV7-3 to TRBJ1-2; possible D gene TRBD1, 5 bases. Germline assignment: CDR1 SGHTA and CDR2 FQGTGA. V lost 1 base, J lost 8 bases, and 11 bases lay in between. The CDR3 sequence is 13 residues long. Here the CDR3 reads CASSLKQGGGYTF. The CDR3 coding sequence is TGTGCCAGCAGCTTAAAGCAGGGCGGGGGCTACACCTTC.

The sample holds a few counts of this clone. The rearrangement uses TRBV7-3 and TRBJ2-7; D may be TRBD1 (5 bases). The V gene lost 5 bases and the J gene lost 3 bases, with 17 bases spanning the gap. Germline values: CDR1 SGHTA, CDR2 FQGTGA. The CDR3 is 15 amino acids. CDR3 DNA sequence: TGTGCCAGCAGCACCGACGTTGGGGCGGACTACGAGCAGTACTTC. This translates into CASSTDVGADYEQYF.